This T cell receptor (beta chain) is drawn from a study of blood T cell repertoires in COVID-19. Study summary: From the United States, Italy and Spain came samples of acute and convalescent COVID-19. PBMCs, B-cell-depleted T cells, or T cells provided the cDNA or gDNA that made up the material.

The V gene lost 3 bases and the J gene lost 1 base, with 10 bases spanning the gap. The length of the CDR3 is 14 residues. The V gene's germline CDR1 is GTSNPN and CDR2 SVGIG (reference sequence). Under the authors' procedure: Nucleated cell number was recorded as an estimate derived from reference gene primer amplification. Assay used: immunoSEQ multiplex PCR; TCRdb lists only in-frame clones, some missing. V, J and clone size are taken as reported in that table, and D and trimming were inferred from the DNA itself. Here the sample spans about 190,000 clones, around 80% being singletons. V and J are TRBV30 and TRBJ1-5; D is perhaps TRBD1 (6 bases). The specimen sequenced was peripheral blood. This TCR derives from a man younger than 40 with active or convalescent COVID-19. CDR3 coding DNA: TGTGCCTGGAGGGCAACAGGGAGCAATCAGCCCCAGCATTTT. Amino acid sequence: CAWRATGSNQPQHF.